These 20 T cell receptor beta chains came from one sample sequenced in a study of patients and donors after allogeneic stem cell transplantation (dated by TCRdb to 2018 to 2020). The method behind the library was RT-PCR. Sequenced on a NextSeq 550. TCRdb's own reprocessing of the public reads used fastp at Q25 and MiXCR and kept productive beta chains. Every CDR3 protein is listed once, alongside the most common genes and DNA of its rows. The sample records 200,000 to 250,000 distinct CDR3 sequences, around 40% of which are singletons. The ten largest clonotypes hold under 14% of the sample. Sequenced sample: blood, either unsorted or a sorted T cell fraction (not recorded which). The source of these receptors is a human donor who was either an allogeneic HSCT recipient or a stem cell or donor lymphocyte infusion donor (not recorded which). It is not recorded whose cells these are; they may come from a transplant donor.

This chain uses TRBV9 with TRBJ1-1; possible D gene TRBD1, 6 bases. CDR1 is SGDLS and CDR2 is YYNGEE in the germline V gene. The CDR3 extends over 14 amino acids. The ends were cut back, 2 bases at V and 6 bases at J, with 14 bases in the middle. CDR3 in amino acids: CASSVAPQGSEAFF. In nucleotides, the CDR3 is TGTGCCAGCAGCGTGGCCCCTCAGGGGTCTGAAGCTTTCTTT. Full variable domain (remainder filled in from reference TRBV9 and TRBJ1-1): DSGVTQTPKHLITATGQRVTLRCSPRSGDLSVYWYQQSLDQGLQFLIQYYNGEERAKGNILERFSAQQFPDLHSELNLSSLELGDSALYFCASSVAPQGSEAFFGQGTRLTVV.

This clonotype was counted a few times. J is TRBJ1-2 and V is TRBV9; 10 bases are shared with TRBD1. The CDR3 length is 15 residues. With 4 bases clipped from V and 2 bases from J, the junction kept 5 bases outside the gene matches. Germline V gene lookup returns CDR1 SGDLS and CDR2 YYNGEE. CDR3 residues: CASSSQTGGNYGYTF. The CDR3 bases are TGTGCCAGCAGCTCTCAGACAGGGGGCAACTATGGCTACACCTTC.

J is TRBJ1-2 and V is TRBV29-1, with 7 bases aligning to TRBD1. The CDR3 loop spans 14 amino acids. The J segment lost 4 bases and the V segment lost 6 bases, leaving 11 bases of the junction unmatched. Looked up from germline, CDR1 is SQVTM and CDR2 is ANQGSEA. CDR3 sequence reads: CSVPGQVNGYGYTF. The CDR3 coding sequence is TGCAGCGTCCCTGGACAGGTTAATGGCTATGGCTACACCTTC. The full variable domain, rest sourced from reference TRBV29-1 and TRBJ1-2, is SAVISQKPSRDICQRGTSLTIQCQVDSQVTMMFWYRQQPGQSLTLIATANQGSEATYESGFVIDKFPISRPNLTFSTLTVSNMSPEDSSIYLCSVPGQVNGYGYTFGSGTRLTVV.

The genes are TRBV5-5 and TRBJ1-2, with D possibly being TRBD1 (5 bases). V was shortened by 3 bases and J by 5 bases, with 17 bases between the two germline ends. This CDR3 is 15 amino acids long. Germline CDR1 SGHKS, CDR2 YYEKEE (reference sequence). The CDR3 DNA reads as TGTGCCAGCAGCTCCCCCGGGACGGTAGTTTATGGCTACACCTTC. Amino acid sequence: CASSSPGTVVYGYTF.

This clonotype was recorded a few times. The chain uses TRBV12-3 or TRBV12-4 and TRBJ2-1, with TRBD2 matching 9 bases. This CDR3 contains 15 residues. V lost 6 bases and J lost 2; bases outside the gene matches: 5. This CDR3 is CASRPTSGPYNEQFF. Here the CDR3 DNA reads TGTGCCAGCAGACCGACTAGCGGACCCTACAATGAGCAGTTCTTC.

This chain's CDR3 is CATRSGTGNTEAFF. Written as DNA, the CDR3 is TGTGCCACCAGATCCGGGACAGGGAACACTGAAGCTTTCTTT. This chain joins TRBV24-1 and TRBJ1-1; 8 nucleotides match TRBD1. V shed 7 bases and J 1 base; nucleotides not matched to a gene: 4. The CDR3 length is 14 residues. Germline V gene data show CDR1 as KGHDR and CDR2 as SFDVKD.

In its sample, this clonotype was seen a few times. The chain recombines TRBV7-8 with TRBJ1-1, with 7 bases matching TRBD1. Germline V gene lookup returns CDR1 SGHVS and CDR2 FQNEAQ. J was trimmed by 0 bases and V by 1 base; bases with no gene match: 2. This CDR3 contains 15 residues. Here the CDR3 DNA reads TGTGCCAGCAGCTTAGTCGGGACAGTGAACACTGAAGCTTTCTTT. Protein: CASSLVGTVNTEAFF.

The gene calls are TRBV3-1 and TRBJ2-1; no clear D gene. CDR1 is LGHDT, CDR2 YNNKEL, per germline (reference sequence). The length of the CDR3 is 13 residues. Between the trimmed V and J ends, which lost 1 base and 2 bases, there was a span of 3 bases. The CDR3, as DNA: TGTGCCAGCAGCCAAGTTACCTACAATGAGCAGTTCTTC. This translates into CASSQVTYNEQFF.

This clonotype turned up a few times. In DNA, the CDR3 is TGTGCCAGCAGTTATCCTCGGGAGACCCAGTACTTC. Translated, it gives CASSYPRETQYF. The genes are TRBV6-5 and TRBJ2-5, with D hard to call. V was pared by 3 bases and J by 5 bases, with 7 bases between. Germline CDR1 and CDR2: MNHEY and SVGAGI. This CDR3 is 12 amino acids long.

The chain recombines TRBV11-2 with TRBJ1-3; TRBD1 matches at 8 bases. This CDR3 region has 14 residues. The germline V gene has CDR1 SGHAT and CDR2 FQNNGV. After removal of 6 bases from V and 3 bases from J, the junction contained 4 bases not matched to a gene. The DNA of the CDR3 is TGTGCCAGCAGTTCAGGGGGCGGTGGAAACACCATATATTTT. Its translation: CASSSGGGGNTIYF.

This clonotype was counted a few times. The chain links TRBV24-1 to TRBJ2-2; D gene uncertain. Germline CDR1 and CDR2: KGHDR and SFDVKD. Trimming took off 6 bases at V and 5 bases at J, with 6 bases between the two ends. The CDR3 is 12 residues long. This chain's CDR3 is CATSPRTGELFF. The CDR3 region has the DNA TGTGCCACCAGTCCGAGGACCGGGGAGCTGTTTTTT.

V gene TRBV29-1 combines with J gene TRBJ2-5; D may be TRBD2 (5 bases). This CDR3 has 13 residues. Germline CDR1 and CDR2: SQVTM and ANQGSEA. V dropped 1 base and J dropped 5 bases, with 11 bases sitting between them. The CDR3 protein is CSVEGTSVETQYF. The CDR3 nucleotides are TGCAGCGTTGAAGGAACTAGTGTGGAGACCCAGTACTTC. The full variable domain, in which reference TRBV29-1 and TRBJ2-5 provide the parts outside the CDR3, is SAVISQKPSRDICQRGTSLTIQCQVDSQVTMMFWYRQQPGQSLTLIATANQGSEATYESGFVIDKFPISRPNLTFSTLTVSNMSPEDSSIYLCSVEGTSVETQYFGPGTRLLVL.

This chain uses TRBV7-9 with TRBJ2-5; possibly TRBD1 for D (5 bases). The V end lost 2 bases, the J end lost 5 bases, and 15 bases lay between the germline ends. The CDR3 is 15 residues long. Germline lookup yields CDR1 SEHNR and CDR2 FQNEAQ (reference sequence). CDR3 DNA: TGTGCCAGCAGCTTAAATAGACAGCTAAAGGAGACCCAGTACTTC. This gives the protein CASSLNRQLKETQYF. Combining the CDR3 with reference TRBV7-9 and TRBJ2-5 gives the whole variable domain DTGVSQNPRHKITKRGQNVTFRCDPISEHNRLYWYRQTLGQGPEFLTYFQNEAQLEKSRLLSDRFSAERPKGSFSTLEIQRTEQGDSAMYLCASSLNRQLKETQYFGPGTRLLVL.

V usage is TRBV3-1 and J usage is TRBJ2-7, with D perhaps matching TRBD1 (5 bases). The CDR3 extends over 14 amino acids. Germline V lookup: CDR1 LGHDT, CDR2 YNNKEL (reference sequence). V was pared by 3 bases and J by 0 bases, with 9 bases between. The CDR3 region is CASSHRAGSYEQYF. Here the CDR3 DNA reads TGTGCCAGCAGCCACAGGGCCGGCTCCTACGAGCAGTACTTC.

This clonotype was seen only a few times. The rearrangement joins TRBV5-1 to TRBJ2-2; D remains ambiguous. V lost 4 bases and J lost 0, with 13 bases in between. Per germline, CDR1 SGHRS and CDR2 YFSETQ. The CDR3 has 16 amino acids. In nucleotides, the CDR3 is TGCGCCAGCAGCCCGTACACCTTCGCGAACACCGGGGAGCTGTTTTTT. It specifies CASSPYTFANTGELFF.

The V call is TRBV12-3 or TRBV12-4, the J call TRBJ2-2, with unresolved D. CDR3 length: 14 amino acids. V was trimmed by 8 bases and J by 0 bases, leaving 10 bases between them. The CDR3 region has the DNA TGTGCCAGCGTTGGTGCGCCGAACACCGGGGAGCTGTTTTTT. Protein sequence: CASVGAPNTGELFF.

The chain uses TRBV21-1 and TRBJ1-2; the D call of TRBD1 is as the table states it, not checked on the DNA. TRBV21-1 is classified as a pseudogene. The CDR3 runs to 15 residues. The CDR3 DNA reads as TGTGCCAGCAGCAAATGGGGTCTGGGGGACTATGGCTACACCTTC. Translated: CASSKWGLGDYGYTF.

The chain uses TRBV4-1 and TRBJ2-7; D remains ambiguous. Germline V gives CDR1 MGHRA, CDR2 YSYEKL. Between the trimmed V and J ends, which lost 1 base and 0 bases, there was a span of 4 bases. The CDR3 totals 13 residues. The CDR3 is CASSQASSYEQYF. The CDR3, as DNA: TGCGCCAGCAGCCAAGCGAGCTCCTACGAGCAGTACTTC.

This clonotype was found a few times. The rearrangement uses TRBV20-1 and TRBJ1-1; perhaps TRBD1 as D (5 bases). The germline V gene has CDR1 DFQATT and CDR2 SNEGSKA (reference sequence). The CDR3 sequence is 12 residues long. Trimming left V 3 bases short and J 12 bases short, with 17 bases between. The CDR3 protein is CSASGGWDGSFF. The CDR3 bases are TGCAGTGCTAGCGGGGGGTGGGATGGGTCTTTCTTT.

In DNA, the CDR3 is TGTGCCAGCAGCCCCCCCGGTGTCCGCTACGAGCAGTACTTC. Translation gives CASSPPGVRYEQYF. The chain is built from TRBV12-3 or TRBV12-4 and TRBJ2-7; D is unresolved. Trimming left V 6 bases short and J 3 bases short, with 15 bases between. This CDR3 is 14 amino acids long.